What follows is one TCR beta chain and its context. Antigen specificity is unknown. From the germline J gene comes the end of the CDR3, since the read stops 3 residues before it. This sample is drawn from a study of T cells in women clearing cervical HPV infection. Background on the study: Controls gave blood once infection was undetectable; cases at lesion identification. Only a few women had HLA typing results available.

TCR beta CDR3 amplified by multiplex PCR from roughly 1,100 ng genomic DNA. Assay used: immunoSEQ multiplex PCR; TCRdb lists only in-frame clones, some missing. This repertoire includes more than 40,000 clones. Germline V gene lookup returns CDR1 MDHEN and CDR2 SYDVKM. This CDR3 region has 14 residues. The V and J ends lost 5 bases and 4 bases, in that order; junction bases with no gene match: 4. Findings of the study overall: CIN3+ cases had significantly higher TCR richness than controls; evenness did not differ.

What was sequenced was blood buffy coat. This clonotype originated in a woman between 18 and 70 years old with a cervical HPV16 infection that either progressed to CIN3+ or cleared (not recorded which). This chain joins TRBV28 and TRBJ2-1; 8 nucleotides match TRBD1. CDR3 bases read: TGTGCCAGCAGTCCCCGACAGGGGTACAATGAG. It encodes CASSPRQGYNE. The whole CDR3 region reads CASSPRQGYNEQFF.